This is a list of T cell receptor beta chains from one sample in a study of cytomegalovirus exposure and HLA in healthy donors. Libraries were prepared by immunoSEQ multiplex PCR; TCRdb keeps only in-frame clonotypes and omits some of them. This sample has 140,000 or so clones; around four fifths occur once, and the top ten carry around 2.5%. The sequenced material came from PBMCs. These receptors were obtained from a boy aged 2 to 10 in good health and CMV-seronegative. CDR3s include the opening cysteine and the closing phenylalanine or tryptophan. The D gene is left open where the match is weak. Rows may omit the clone size; those that give it use once, few, many or a size class.

cdr3_length | j_call | clone_size | v_call | d_call | cdr3_aa | cdr3_nt
17 | TRBJ1-3 | . | TRBV4-1 | TRBD1 | CASSQHPGQGSVYTIYF | TGCGCCAGCAGCCAACATCCGGGACAGGGGAGCGTGTACACCATATATTTT
16 | TRBJ2-1 | . | TRBV27 | . | CASSLNGQSSYNEQFF | TGTGCCAGCAGTTTAAATGGACAAAGCTCCTACAATGAGCAGTTCTTC
13 | TRBJ2-3 | . | TRBV5-4 | TRBD1 | CASIGQGGDTQYF | TGTGCCAGCATAGGACAGGGAGGAGATACGCAGTATTTT
16 | TRBJ1-5 | . | TRBV25-1 | TRBD1 | CASSESTGALFQPQHF | TGTGCCAGCAGTGAATCGACAGGGGCACTTTTCCAGCCCCAGCATTTT
14 | TRBJ1-1 | . | TRBV6-5 | . | CASSWGGENTEAFF | TGTGCCAGCAGTTGGGGGGGGGAGAACACTGAAGCTTTCTTT
17 | TRBJ1-4 | . | TRBV4-2 | . | CASSQGVRVGTNEKLFF | TGTGCCAGCAGCCAAGGAGTCAGGGTAGGCACTAATGAAAAACTGTTTTTT
14 | TRBJ1-4 | . | TRBV29-1 | TRBD1 | CSVRPGQVSSELFF | TGCAGCGTTCGACCGGGACAGGTCTCCTCGGAACTGTTTTTT
14 | TRBJ2-7 | . | TRBV27 | . | CASTLGAGEGEQYF | TGTGCCAGCACCTTGGGGGCGGGGGAAGGGGAGCAGTACTTC
13 | TRBJ2-7 | . | TRBV27 | . | CASRRAGAYEQYF | TGTGCCAGCAGACGCGCCGGGGCCTACGAGCAGTACTTC
14 | TRBJ2-1 | . | TRBV19 | . | CASSIAATGNEQFF | TGTGCCAGTAGTATAGCGGCCACAGGGAATGAGCAGTTCTTC
14 | TRBJ1-5 | . | TRBV6-5 | . | CASSDSSHYQPQHF | TGTGCCAGCAGCGACAGTTCCCATTATCAGCCCCAGCATTTT
17 | TRBJ2-3 | once | TRBV5-6 | TRBD2 | CASSLSRTRTRTDTQYF | TGTGCCAGCAGCTTGTCTCGGACAAGGACTAGGACAGATACGCAGTATTTT
14 | TRBJ1-5 | . | TRBV2 | . | CASSEIPGDQPQHF | TGCGCCAGCAGTGAAATACCAGGGGATCAGCCCCAGCATTTT
13 | TRBJ1-4 | . | TRBV10-3 | . | CAITSGSNEKLFF | TGTGCCATCACGTCGGGGTCTAATGAAAAACTGTTTTTT
12 | TRBJ1-1 | . | TRBV7-9 | . | CASSLSGAEAFF | TGTGCCAGCAGCTTATCAGGTGCTGAAGCTTTCTTT
19 | TRBJ2-7 | . | TRBV4-3 | TRBD2 | CASSHARPGTSGREAEQYF | TGCGCCAGCAGCCACGCCCGCCCCGGGACTAGCGGGAGAGAGGCCGAGCAGTACTTC
14 | TRBJ2-2 | . | TRBV27 | . | CASSPGLRSGELFF | TGTGCCAGCAGTCCGGGTCTCCGTTCCGGGGAGCTGTTTTTT
19 | TRBJ2-2 | . | TRBV7-2 | TRBD2 | CASSFGFKLAGGPNGELFF | TGTGCCAGCAGCTTTGGGTTTAAACTAGCGGGAGGGCCAAACGGGGAGCTGTTTTTT
19 | TRBJ1-1 | once | TRBV12-5 | . | CASGLVPLLGRGNKSDAFF | TGTGCTAGTGGTTTGGTACCGTTGCTGGGACGGGGGAATAAGTCGGATGCTTTCTTT
15 | TRBJ2-1 | . | TRBV11-2 | TRBD2 | CASSESGTSYNEQFF | TGTGCCAGCAGCGAGAGCGGGACGTCCTACAATGAGCAGTTCTTC
15 | TRBJ2-7 | . | TRBV29-1 | . | CSVEGGDINSYEQYF | TGCAGCGTTGAAGGTGGGGACATAAATTCCTACGAGCAGTACTTC
14 | TRBJ1-3 | . | TRBV11-3 | . | CASSLGTAGNTIYF | TGTGCCAGCAGCTTAGGGACAGCCGGAAACACCATATATTTT
15 | TRBJ2-1 | . | TRBV11-2 | TRBD1 | CASSLKGTGFNEQFF | TGTGCCAGCAGCTTAAAAGGGACAGGGTTCAATGAGCAGTTCTTC
14 | TRBJ2-2 | . | TRBV27 | . | CASSYSGYTGELFF | TGTGCCAGCAGTTATTCAGGGTACACCGGGGAGCTGTTTTTT
16 | TRBJ1-1 | . | TRBV7-3 | . | CASRKPQGIPNTEAFF | TGTGCCAGCAGAAAACCACAGGGAATCCCGAACACTGAAGCTTTCTTT
14 | TRBJ2-1 | few | TRBV7-9 | TRBD2 | CASSQTSGNYEQFF | TGTGCCAGCAGCCAGACTAGCGGGAACTATGAGCAGTTCTTC
16 | TRBJ2-3 | . | TRBV6-1 | TRBD2 | CASSERLAASTDTQYF | TGTGCCAGCAGTGAAAGACTAGCAGCGAGCACAGATACGCAGTATTTT
16 | TRBJ2-3 | . | TRBV29-1 | . | CSVEFQDPIPADTQYF | TGCAGCGTTGAATTTCAGGATCCCATCCCCGCAGATACGCAGTATTTT
13 | TRBJ1-1 | . | TRBV14 | . | CASSQAGGAEAFF | TGTGCCAGCAGCCAAGCCGGCGGGGCTGAAGCTTTCTTT
14 | TRBJ2-3 | . | TRBV10-3 | TRBD1 | CAISEYTGADTQYF | TGTGCCATCAGTGAGTATACAGGGGCAGATACGCAGTATTTT
15 | TRBJ2-7 | . | TRBV9 | . | CASSLSGAQGSEQYF | TGTGCCAGCAGCCTCTCGGGAGCCCAAGGCAGCGAGCAGTACTTC
13 | TRBJ1-1 | . | TRBV9 | . | CASSGGQNTEAFF | TGTGCCAGCAGCGGGGGACAAAACACTGAAGCTTTCTTT
13 | TRBJ1-1 | . | TRBV6-5 | . | CASKPLPKRPAFF | TGTGCCAGCAAACCACTACCAAAGAGGCCAGCTTTCTTT
13 | TRBJ2-4 | once | TRBV18 | . | CASSPLRKNIQYF | TGTGCCAGCTCACCACTCCGGAAAAACATTCAGTACTTC
15 | TRBJ1-2 | . | TRBV2 | TRBD1 | CASIWDRPEFLDPTF | TGTGCCAGCATATGGGACAGGCCCGAGTTTTTGGATCCTACCTTC
16 | TRBJ1-2 | . | TRBV4-1 | . | CASSQGGGGKDYGYTF | TGCGCCAGCAGCCAAGGAGGCGGGGGGAAGGACTATGGCTACACCTTC
17 | TRBJ2-5 | . | TRBV18 | TRBD2 | CASSPVRTSGSRETQYF | TGTGCCAGCTCACCGGTCCGGACTAGCGGGAGTAGGGAGACCCAGTACTTC
18 | TRBJ2-3 | . | TRBV7-2 | . | CASSLTPPRRGTTDTQYF | TGTGCCAGCAGCTTGACGCCCCCTAGGCGGGGTACCACAGATACGCAGTATTTT
15 | TRBJ2-5 | . | TRBV6-1 | TRBD2 | CASSLAGGYQETQYF | TGTGCCAGCAGCCTAGCGGGGGGATACCAAGAGACCCAGTACTTC